Each of the 9 T cell receptor beta chains below was sequenced from the same sample in a study of T-cell reconstitution after alpha-beta-depleted transplantation in children. As it was prepared, the TCRbeta library received unique molecular identifiers. TCRdb called the PCR reads again in MiXCR, with one record for every CDR3 protein. The table includes about 580,000 distinct CDR3 sequences, approximately 22% detected once. The source was PBMCs, mostly from graft donor cells, collected 360 days after TCRalphabeta/CD19-depleted stem cell transplant. Source of these receptors: a boy less than two years old who had a stem cell transplant for acute myeloid leukemia, so the T cells may come from the graft donor.

The chain's CDR3 is CASRYEDEYLGHYEQYF. The CDR3 coding sequence is TGCGCCAGCAGATATGAGGACGAATACTTGGGGCACTACGAGCAGTACTTC. The chain uses TRBV5-1 and TRBJ2-7; a weak D match, TRBD1 (5 bases). The CDR3 runs 17 residues. Trimming shortened V by 5 bases and J by 3 bases, and 24 bases separated the two germline ends. Germline CDR1 reads SGHRS; CDR2 reads YFSETQ.

The chain uses TRBV5-6 and TRBJ2-1; 10 bases are shared with TRBD2. The ends lost 0 bases at V and 7 bases at J; junction bases unmatched: 4. This CDR3 spans 15 amino acids. Germline lookup yields CDR1 SGHDT and CDR2 YYEEEE. The CDR3: CASSLALAGMNEQFF. The CDR3, as DNA: TGTGCCAGCAGCTTGGCACTAGCGGGGATGAATGAGCAGTTCTTC.

This sequence joins TRBV5-1 and TRBJ2-1; no reliable D call. The V end was cut by 0 bases, the J end by 0 bases, with 7 bases between. Germline CDR1 SGHRS, CDR2 YFSETQ. The CDR3 consists of 15 residues. CDR3 region: CASSLASSSYNEQFF. The CDR3 nucleotides read TGCGCCAGCAGCTTGGCTTCGAGCTCCTACAATGAGCAGTTCTTC.

This clonotype has only a few counts. The chain couples TRBV20-1 to TRBJ2-5, with D possibly TRBD1 on 6 matching bases. In germline, CDR1 is DFQATT, CDR2 SNEGSKA (reference sequence). Trimming stripped 6 bases from V and 4 bases from J, with 15 bases between. The CDR3 has 13 amino acids. CDR3 nucleotide sequence: TGCAGTGCCAGGGGAGACACCCGAGAGACCCAGTACTTC. As protein: CSARGDTRETQYF.

The gene calls are TRBV20-1 and TRBJ2-5; 9 positions match TRBD2. CDR1 is DFQATT and CDR2 is SNEGSKA in the germline V gene (reference sequence). This CDR3 has 21 residues. Trimming at V came to 3 bases and at J to 1 base, leaving 24 bases not matched to a gene. CDR3 in DNA: TGCAGTGCTAGTGGATCCTCCCTTCCTTTCTGGGCTAGCGGGGCCCAAGAGACCCAGTACTTC. It specifies CSASGSSLPFWASGAQETQYF.

This clonotype was counted only a few times. The rearrangement links TRBV6-1 to TRBJ2-5; D might be TRBD2 (6 bases). This CDR3 has 16 amino acids. V shed 11 bases and J shed 3 bases, with 25 bases lying between them. Germline assignment: CDR1 MNHNS and CDR2 SASEGT. The CDR3 nucleotides are TGTGCCCGCCTAGAACTAGCCCGGGCGGAGGAAGAGACCCAGTACTTC. Its protein product is CARLELARAEEETQYF.

This clonotype occurred a few times. The CDR3 sequence: CASSPLGSGEQYV. CDR3 DNA sequence: TGTGCCAGCAGCCCCCTCGGTTCAGGCGAGCAGTACGTC. V and J are TRBV7-9 and TRBJ2-7; no reliable D call. Germline V gene sequence: CDR1 SEHNR, CDR2 FQNEAQ (reference sequence). Deletions cut 5 bases from V and 6 bases from J, with 14 bases between. CDR3 size: 13 residues.

The table lists this clonotype with many counts. The chain carries TRBV29-1 and TRBJ1-2; possible D gene TRBD1, 6 bases. Germline CDR1 SQVTM, CDR2 ANQGSEA. With 7 bases removed from V and 2 bases from J, the gap between germline ends came to 14 bases. The CDR3 spans 13 residues. The CDR3 here is CSALGGTNYGYTF. The CDR3 DNA reads TGCAGCGCCCTAGGGGGAACCAACTATGGCTACACCTTC.

The CDR3 loop reads CASSQYRDRGISPLHF. DNA of the CDR3: TGCGCCAGCAGTCAATACCGGGACAGGGGGATTTCACCCCTCCACTTT. The rearrangement uses TRBV4-3 and TRBJ1-6; 11 nucleotides match TRBD1. Germline V CDR1 and CDR2: LGHNA, YSLEER. Unmatched junction bases numbered 10, after V lost 6 bases and J lost 9 bases. This CDR3 is built from 16 residues.